This TCR beta chain was obtained from a study of response to subunit inactivated influenza vaccine. MiXCR, applied by TCRdb to the RT-PCR reads, yields one record per CDR3 protein. The profile shows 150,000 to 200,000 distinct CDR3 sequences, 10% to 15% of them singletons. V dropped 1 base and J dropped 7 bases, with 16 bases sitting between them. CDR1 is KGHDR, CDR2 SFDVKD, per germline. The CDR3 has 16 amino acids. This sample was also put to use in a study of T cells expressing NK-cell markers. That work contributes: TCR beta cDNA was generated via 5'RACE template switching incorporating UMIs. The contribution of dominant NKG2C+ clonotypes to CD8+ T cells in about 6 donors was roughly 1.0-7.5%.

The sequences come from CD8+ T cells sorted from PBMCs, collected approximately 13 days after vaccination. This chain joins TRBV24-1 and TRBJ2-1; D is possibly TRBD1 (5 bases). The sequence came from a man aged 50 or older who received an inactivated influenza vaccine. In DNA, the CDR3 is TGTGCCACCAGTGATTTAGGGGTATACGGTTCGAATGAGCAGTTCTTC. This gives the protein CATSDLGVYGSNEQFF.